The 15 T cell receptor beta chains reported below all come from one sample, sequenced in a study of cytomegalovirus exposure and HLA in healthy donors. 13 Jbeta primers and 60 Vbeta primers were used for the PCR. The repertoire was sequenced with immunoSEQ multiplex PCR; TCRdb's copy has only in-frame clones and lacks some. The table records some 60,000 clones, approximately 83% of them present only once. Sequencing was carried out using PBMCs. Receptors originate from a female donor in good health and CMV-seronegative.

The V and J genes are TRBV27 and TRBJ2-7; perhaps TRBD1 as D (8 bases). Trimming left V 0 bases short and J 3 bases short, with 15 bases between. The CDR3 totals 16 residues. Germline CDR1 and CDR2: MNHEY and SMNVEV (reference sequence). Here the CDR3 DNA reads TGTGCCAGCAGTTTATCGGGGGGGACAGGCTACTACGAGCAGTACTTC. Translation: CASSLSGGTGYYEQYF.

This clone was picked up a small number of times. This chain joins TRBV9 and TRBJ1-1, with TRBD1 matching over 8 bases. This CDR3 region has 17 residues. The ends lost 3 bases at V and 0 bases at J; junction bases unmatched: 10. Germline V lookup: CDR1 SGDLS, CDR2 YYNGEE. CDR3 nucleotides: TGTGCCAGCAGCGGCGGACAGGGTAAAGGATTGAACACTGAAGCTTTCTTT. Protein sequence: CASSGGQGKGLNTEAFF.

The DNA of the CDR3 is TGTGCCAGCAGCCTTACAGGAATCTCTTCTTACTTC. This codes for CASSLTGISSYF. The rearrangement joins TRBV14 to TRBJ2-7; a weak D match, TRBD1 (5 bases). The germline V gene has CDR1 SGHDN and CDR2 FVKESK. Trimming removed 4 bases at V and 13 bases at J, with 17 bases between. The CDR3 totals 12 residues. The full variable domain, completed using reference TRBV14 and TRBJ2-7, is EAGVTQFPSHSVIEKGQTVTLRCDPISGHDNLYWYRRVMGKEIKFLLHFVKESKQDESGMPNNRFLAERTGGTYSTLKVQPAELEDSGVYFCASSLTGISSYFGPGTRLTVT.

The chain recombines TRBV6-5 with TRBJ1-1; D uncertain. Germline V CDR1 and CDR2: MNHEY, SVGAGI. Trimming shortened V by 0 bases and J by 2 bases, and 13 bases separated the two germline ends. CDR3 length equals 16 residues. CDR3 DNA: TGTGCCAGCAGTTACTCGCGATTGGCAGGCAACACTGAAGCTTTCTTT. The encoded protein is CASSYSRLAGNTEAFF.

The chain carries TRBV4-1 and TRBJ2-5; perhaps TRBD1 as D (6 bases). Trimming left V 0 bases short and J 4 bases short, with 12 bases between. Per the germline V gene, CDR1 is MGHRA and CDR2 is YSYEKL. The CDR3 consists of 15 residues. The CDR3 here is CASSQDLTTGETQYF. CDR3 bases: TGCGCCAGCAGCCAAGATCTCACGACAGGAGAGACCCAGTACTTC.

V gene TRBV5-6 combines with J gene TRBJ2-7, with 8 bases identical to TRBD2. Germline V gene data show CDR1 as SGHDT and CDR2 as YYEEEE. The length of the CDR3 is 15 residues. Trimming took 5 bases from V and 4 from J; bases not matched to a gene: 11. CDR3 nucleotides: TGTGCCAGCAGTCTGTACAGCGGGGGCCGTTACGAGCAGTACTTC. It translates to CASSLYSGGRYEQYF. Supplemented by reference TRBV5-6 and TRBJ2-7, the full variable domain reads DAGVTQSPTHLIKTRGQQVTLRCSPKSGHDTVSWYQQALGQGPQFIFQYYEEEERQRGNFPDRFSGHQFPNYSSELNVNALLLGDSALYLCASSLYSGGRYEQYFGPGTRLTVT.

The chain combines TRBV5-1 with TRBJ2-7; D ambiguous. Germline V gene sequence: CDR1 SGHRS, CDR2 YFSETQ. The CDR3 has 14 amino acids. The V and J ends lost 4 bases and 1 base respectively, with 12 bases between them. CDR3 sequence: CASSPASASYEQYF. CDR3 nucleotide sequence: TGCGCCAGCAGCCCCGCGAGCGCGTCCTACGAGCAGTACTTC.

The rearrangement links TRBV5-4 to TRBJ2-1, with 8 bases fitting TRBD1. The CDR3 is made up of 15 amino acids. J gave up 4 bases and V 4 bases, and 7 bases lay outside the gene matches. The V gene's germline CDR1 is SGHNT and CDR2 YYREEE (reference sequence). The CDR3 loop reads CASSPPGQAYNEQFF. The DNA of the CDR3 is TGTGCCAGCAGCCCACCGGGACAGGCTTACAATGAGCAGTTCTTC. Drawing the rest from reference TRBV5-4 and TRBJ2-1, the complete variable domain is ETGVTQSPTHLIKTRGQQVTLRCSSQSGHNTVSWYQQALGQGPQFIFQYYREEENGRGNFPPRFSGLQFPNYSSELNVNALELDDSALYLCASSPPGQAYNEQFFGPGTRLTVL.

This clone was detected a few times. CDR3 DNA sequence: TGTGCCAGCAGCGTACAGGGTACCAATCAGCCCCAGCATTTT. Its protein is CASSVQGTNQPQHF. This chain uses TRBV4-2 with TRBJ1-5; a weak D match, TRBD1 (6 bases). Germline V gene data show CDR1 as LGHNA and CDR2 as YNFKEQ. V was pared by 5 bases and J by 3 bases, with 11 bases between. The length of the CDR3 is 14 residues.

The rearrangement joins TRBV7-9 to TRBJ2-5; D gene unclear. The end of the DNA fits TRBJ2-7 better, so the J call may be wrong. This CDR3 has 11 residues. CDR1 and CDR2 from the germline V gene are SEHNR and FQNEAQ (reference sequence). The CDR3 protein is CASMAEYEQYF. The CDR3 DNA reads TGTGCCAGCATGGCGGAATACGAGCAGTACTTC.

Here the CDR3 DNA reads TGTGCCAGCAGTGTTTGGACAGGCTCCTACGAGCAGTACTTC. It yields the protein CASSVWTGSYEQYF. The rearrangement uses TRBV6-1 and TRBJ2-7, with 7 positions matching TRBD1. The trim removed 4 bases at V and 0 bases at J, leaving 3 bases unmatched. The CDR3 has 14 residues. Germline loops: CDR1 MNHNS, CDR2 SASEGT.

The gene calls are TRBV19 and TRBJ2-2; 8 bases map to TRBD1. This CDR3 spans 16 amino acids. Per germline, CDR1 LNHDA and CDR2 SQIVND (reference sequence). With 6 bases clipped from V and 4 bases from J, the junction kept 10 bases outside the gene matches. CDR3 DNA: TGTGCCAGTAGACGGAAGGGACAGGCGAGCACCGGGGAGCTGTTTTTT. It is translated as CASRRKGQASTGELFF. The entire variable domain, with the rest obtained from reference TRBV19 and TRBJ2-2, is as follows: DGGITQSPKYLFRKEGQNVTLSCEQNLNHDAMYWYRQDPGQGLRLIYYSQIVNDFQKGDIAEGYSVSREKKESFPLTVTSAQKNPTAFYLCASRRKGQASTGELFFGEGSRLTVL.

This chain uses TRBV7-8 with TRBJ2-5; the match to TRBD2 covers 10 bases. J was trimmed by 5 bases and V by 1 base; bases with no gene match: 4. The CDR3 is made up of 15 amino acids. Germline CDR1 is SGHVS and CDR2 is FQNEAQ. The CDR3 sequence is CASSLVLAGKETQYF. CDR3 bases: TGTGCCAGCAGCTTAGTACTAGCGGGGAAGGAGACCCAGTACTTC.

This rearrangement joins TRBV5-4 to TRBJ2-5, with 13 bases fitting TRBD2. J lost 5 bases, V lost 3 bases, and 1 base had no gene match. Per germline, CDR1 SGHNT and CDR2 YYREEE (reference sequence). The CDR3 totals 14 residues. CDR3 DNA: TGTGCCAGCAGCTCGGGACTAGCGGGGGAGACCCAGTACTTC. This sequence encodes CASSSGLAGETQYF.

This chain uses TRBV7-8 with TRBJ2-7; the D gene is possibly TRBD1 (6 bases). Trimming left V 4 bases short and J 0 bases short, with 10 bases between. This CDR3 contains 14 residues. Looked up from germline, CDR1 is SGHVS and CDR2 is FQNEAQ. CDR3 region: CASSSRQDSYEQYF. The CDR3 coding sequence is TGTGCCAGCAGCTCCCGACAGGACTCCTACGAGCAGTACTTC.